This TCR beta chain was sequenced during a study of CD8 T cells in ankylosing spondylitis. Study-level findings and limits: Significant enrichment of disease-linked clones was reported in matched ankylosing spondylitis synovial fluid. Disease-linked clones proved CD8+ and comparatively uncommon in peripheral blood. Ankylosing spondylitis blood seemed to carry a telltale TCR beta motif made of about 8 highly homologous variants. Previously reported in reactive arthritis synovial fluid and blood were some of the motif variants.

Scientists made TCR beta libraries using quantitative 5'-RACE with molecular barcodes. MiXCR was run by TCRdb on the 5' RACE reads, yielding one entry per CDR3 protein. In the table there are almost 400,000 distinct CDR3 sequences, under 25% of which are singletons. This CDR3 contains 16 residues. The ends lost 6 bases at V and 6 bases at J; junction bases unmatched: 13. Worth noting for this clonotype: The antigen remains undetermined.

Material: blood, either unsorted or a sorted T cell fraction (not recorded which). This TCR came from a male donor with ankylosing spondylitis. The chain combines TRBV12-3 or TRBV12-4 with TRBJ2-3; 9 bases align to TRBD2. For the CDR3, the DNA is TGTGCCAGCAGCCCCCGGGTTAGCGGGAGCGGGGATACGCAGTATTTT. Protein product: CASSPRVSGSGDTQYF.